This T cell receptor (beta chain) was sequenced in a study of blood T cell repertoires in COVID-19 (dated by TCRdb to 2020 to 2021). For context, the study as a whole: Collaborator samples came from the United States, Italy and Spain and covered acute and convalescent phases of COVID-19. Subjects who had been exposed to COVID-19, were actively infected with it, or had recovered from it provided the deeply sampled blood TCRbeta repertoires that made up the dataset. Samples were obtained from the ongoing ImmuneRACE study (first 160 participants) and from over a thousand subjects provided by 6 global collaborators. The sample metadata nearly always contained a de-identified subject ID, COVID-19 status, age in years and sex. The prospective study material was composed of cDNA or gDNA derived from T cells, B-cell-depleted T cells, or PBMCs. Where available, HLA class I and class II types were obtained from metadata supplied by the sample provider rather than from assay-based typing. A freely available public database, intended as a resource for researchers studying the immune response to SARS-CoV-2, is where the repertoires were released. General conclusions and limits of the study: The quantity of clinical and demographic metadata differed by source and by participant and was supplied without curation.

In Seattle, one collaborating source enrolled patients while the infection was active and tracked those patients longitudinally over the course of disease. Whole blood was collected in K2EDTA tubes by collaborating institutions according to the institutions' own protocols. Collaborator samples were shipped for TCRbeta analysis as frozen whole blood, isolated PBMCs, or DNA extracted from either sample type. The germline ends are 11 bases apart after V is trimmed by 5 bases and J by 1 base. The cysteine opens and the phenylalanine closes a CDR3 of 15 amino acids. Only the CDR3 DNA stays, 45 bases, in frame from base 1. Based on the germline V gene (reference sequence), the CDR1 and CDR2 sequences are LNHDA and SQIVND. TCRbeta CDR3 regions were amplified from genomic DNA by means of the immunoSEQ Assay, a bias-controlled multiplex PCR. The authors' pipeline ran thus. The number of nucleated cells in each sample was estimated from the amplification of reference gene primers within the assay. To quantify the absolute abundance of each unique TCRbeta CDR3 rearrangement, sequence reads were collapsed and filtered. For each sample, productive Simpson clonality was calculated by taking the square root of Simpson's diversity index across productive rearrangements. TCRdb stores this immuneACCESS table with in-frame sequences only. Part of the clones is absent; in the studies checked, under half of the shortfall reflects unresolved V genes, and no reason is known for the rest. V, J and clone size are taken as reported in that table, and D and trimming were inferred from the DNA itself. The sample table records about 64,000 clones; about 88% of these occur just once. The ten most abundant clones make up about 43% of the sample.

On this clone itself: Its antigen is still unknown. No qualities accompany the bases; no much larger clone lies one base away.

The sequence was obtained from a woman in her sixties or seventies with COVID-19, enrolled during active disease. The rearranged chain carries TRBV19 and TRBJ2-2; the D gene is perhaps TRBD1, on 6 matching bases. Sequenced: peripheral blood. The CDR3 reads CASSYDRLNTGELFF. DNA sequence: TGTGCCAGTAGTTACGACAGGTTGAACACCGGGGAGCTGTTTTTT.